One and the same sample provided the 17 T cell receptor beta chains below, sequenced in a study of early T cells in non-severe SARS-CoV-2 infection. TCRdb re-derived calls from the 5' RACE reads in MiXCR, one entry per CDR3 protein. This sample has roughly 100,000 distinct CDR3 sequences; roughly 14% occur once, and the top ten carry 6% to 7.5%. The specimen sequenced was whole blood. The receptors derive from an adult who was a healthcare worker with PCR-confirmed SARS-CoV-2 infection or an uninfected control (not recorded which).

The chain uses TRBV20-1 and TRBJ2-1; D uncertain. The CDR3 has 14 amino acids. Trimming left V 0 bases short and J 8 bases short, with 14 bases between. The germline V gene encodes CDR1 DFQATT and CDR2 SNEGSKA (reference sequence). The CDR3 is CSARDPRGGDEQFF. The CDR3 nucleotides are TGCAGTGCTAGAGATCCACGTGGTGGGGATGAGCAGTTCTTC.

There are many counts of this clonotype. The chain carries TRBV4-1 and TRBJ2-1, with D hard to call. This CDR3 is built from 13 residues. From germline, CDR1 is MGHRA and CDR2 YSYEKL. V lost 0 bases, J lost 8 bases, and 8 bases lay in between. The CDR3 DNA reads TGCGCCAGCAGCCAAGATCGTTGGTATGAGCAGTTCTTC. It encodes CASSQDRWYEQFF.

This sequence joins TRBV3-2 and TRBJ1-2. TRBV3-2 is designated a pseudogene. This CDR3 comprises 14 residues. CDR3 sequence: CASSPSGTDRGYTF. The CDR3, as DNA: TGTGCCAGCAGCCCGTCCGGAACCGACCGGGGCTACACCTTC.

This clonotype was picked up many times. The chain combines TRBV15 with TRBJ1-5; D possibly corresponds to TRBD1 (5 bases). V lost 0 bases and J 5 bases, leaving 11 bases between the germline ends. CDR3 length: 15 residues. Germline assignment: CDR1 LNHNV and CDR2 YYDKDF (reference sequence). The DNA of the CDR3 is TGTGCCACCAGCAGAGATCGGGCAGGGTATCAGCCCCAGCATTTT. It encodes CATSRDRAGYQPQHF.

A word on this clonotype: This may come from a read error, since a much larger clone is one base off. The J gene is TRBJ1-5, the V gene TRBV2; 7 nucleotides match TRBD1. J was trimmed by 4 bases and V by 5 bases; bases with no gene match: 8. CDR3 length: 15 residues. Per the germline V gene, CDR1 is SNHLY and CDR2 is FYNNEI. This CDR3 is CASSPPTGRNQPQHF. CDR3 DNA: TGTGCCAGCAGTCCTCCGACAGGGAGGAATCAGCCCCAGCATTTT.

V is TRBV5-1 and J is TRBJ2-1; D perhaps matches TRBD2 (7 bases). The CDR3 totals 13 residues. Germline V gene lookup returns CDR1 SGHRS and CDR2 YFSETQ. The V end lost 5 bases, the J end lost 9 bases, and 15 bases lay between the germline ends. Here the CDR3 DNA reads TGCGCCAGCAGAGGGGGAGGGCCTGGTGAGCAGTTCTTC. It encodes CASRGGGPGEQFF.

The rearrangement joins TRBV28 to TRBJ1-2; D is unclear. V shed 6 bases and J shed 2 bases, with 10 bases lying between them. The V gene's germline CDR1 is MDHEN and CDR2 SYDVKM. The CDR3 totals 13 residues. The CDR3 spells CASRDGRNYGYTF. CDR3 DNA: TGTGCCAGCAGAGACGGGCGGAACTATGGCTACACCTTC.

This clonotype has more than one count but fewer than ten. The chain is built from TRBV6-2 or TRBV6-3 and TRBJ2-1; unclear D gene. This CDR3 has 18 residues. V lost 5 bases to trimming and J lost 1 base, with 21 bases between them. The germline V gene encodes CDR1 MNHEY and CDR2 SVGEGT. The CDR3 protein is CASSIQGPPHGSYNEQFF. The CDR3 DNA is TGTGCCAGCAGTATCCAAGGGCCTCCTCACGGGTCCTACAATGAGCAGTTCTTC.

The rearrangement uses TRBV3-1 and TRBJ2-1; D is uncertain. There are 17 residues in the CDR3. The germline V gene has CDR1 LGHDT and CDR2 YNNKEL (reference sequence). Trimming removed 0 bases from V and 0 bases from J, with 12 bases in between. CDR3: CASSQDRWGYSYNEQFF. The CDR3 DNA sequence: TGTGCCAGCAGCCAAGATCGATGGGGTTACTCCTACAATGAGCAGTTCTTC.

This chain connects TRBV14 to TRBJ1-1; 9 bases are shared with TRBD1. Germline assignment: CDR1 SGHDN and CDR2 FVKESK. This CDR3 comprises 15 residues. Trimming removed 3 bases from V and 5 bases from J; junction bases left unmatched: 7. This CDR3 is CASSHPGTGRTEAFF. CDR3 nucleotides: TGTGCCAGCAGCCATCCCGGGACAGGGAGGACTGAAGCTTTCTTT. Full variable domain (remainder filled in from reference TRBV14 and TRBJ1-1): EAGVTQFPSHSVIEKGQTVTLRCDPISGHDNLYWYRRVMGKEIKFLLHFVKESKQDESGMPNNRFLAERTGGTYSTLKVQPAELEDSGVYFCASSHPGTGRTEAFFGQGTRLTVV.

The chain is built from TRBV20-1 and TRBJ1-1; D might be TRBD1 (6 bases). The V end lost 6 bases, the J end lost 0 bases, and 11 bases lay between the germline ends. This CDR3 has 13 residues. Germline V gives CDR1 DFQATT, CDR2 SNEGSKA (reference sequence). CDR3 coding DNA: TGCAGTGCCGCGGGGGCTGTGAACACTGAAGCTTTCTTT. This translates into CSAAGAVNTEAFF.

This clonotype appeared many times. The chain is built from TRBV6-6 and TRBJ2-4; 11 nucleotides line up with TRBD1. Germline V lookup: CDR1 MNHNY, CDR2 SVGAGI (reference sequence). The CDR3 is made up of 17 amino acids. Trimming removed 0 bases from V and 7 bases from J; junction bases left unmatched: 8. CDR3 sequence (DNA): TGTGCCAGCAGTTACTCCTTGGACAGGGGGCTCCGGAACATTCAGTACTTC. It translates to CASSYSLDRGLRNIQYF.

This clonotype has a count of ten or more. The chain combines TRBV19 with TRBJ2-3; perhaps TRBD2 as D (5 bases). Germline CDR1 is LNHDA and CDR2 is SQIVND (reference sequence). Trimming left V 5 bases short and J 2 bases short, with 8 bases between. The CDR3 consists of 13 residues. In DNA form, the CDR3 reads TGTGCCAGTAGTTGGACTCTCACAGATACGCAGTATTTT. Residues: CASSWTLTDTQYF. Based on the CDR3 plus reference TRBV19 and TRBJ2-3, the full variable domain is DGGITQSPKYLFRKEGQNVTLSCEQNLNHDAMYWYRQDPGQGLRLIYYSQIVNDFQKGDIAEGYSVSREKKESFPLTVTSAQKNPTAFYLCASSWTLTDTQYFGPGTRLTVL.

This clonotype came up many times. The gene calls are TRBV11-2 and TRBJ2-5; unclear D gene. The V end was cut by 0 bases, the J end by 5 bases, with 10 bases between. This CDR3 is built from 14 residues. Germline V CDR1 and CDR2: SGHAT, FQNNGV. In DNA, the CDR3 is TGTGCCAGCAGCTTAGATCTGGTAACGGAGACCCAGTACTTC. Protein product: CASSLDLVTETQYF. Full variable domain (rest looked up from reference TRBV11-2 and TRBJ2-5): EAGVAQSPRYKIIEKRQSVAFWCNPISGHATLYWYQQILGQGPKLLIQFQNNGVVDDSQLPKDRFSAERLKGVDSTLKIQPAKLEDSAVYLCASSLDLVTETQYFGPGTRLLVL.

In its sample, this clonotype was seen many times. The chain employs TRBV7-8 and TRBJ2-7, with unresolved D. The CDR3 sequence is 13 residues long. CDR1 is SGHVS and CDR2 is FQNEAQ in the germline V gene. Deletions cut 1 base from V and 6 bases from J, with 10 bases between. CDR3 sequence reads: CASSLGAASEQYF. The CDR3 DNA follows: TGTGCCAGCAGCTTAGGCGCCGCTTCCGAGCAGTACTTC.

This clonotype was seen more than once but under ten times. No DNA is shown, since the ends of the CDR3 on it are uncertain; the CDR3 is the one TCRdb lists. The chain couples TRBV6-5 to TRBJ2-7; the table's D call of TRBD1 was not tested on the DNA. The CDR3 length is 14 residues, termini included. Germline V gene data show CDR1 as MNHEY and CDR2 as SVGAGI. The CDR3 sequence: CASSSPQYFDEQYF.

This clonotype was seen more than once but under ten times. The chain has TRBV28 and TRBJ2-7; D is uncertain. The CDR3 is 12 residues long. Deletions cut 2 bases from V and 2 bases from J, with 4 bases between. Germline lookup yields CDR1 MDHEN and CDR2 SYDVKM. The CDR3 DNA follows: TGTGCCAGCAGTTTACTGACCTACGAGCAGTACTTC. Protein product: CASSLLTYEQYF. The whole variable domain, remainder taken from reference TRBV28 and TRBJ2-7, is DVKVTQSSRYLVKRTGEKVFLECVQDMDHENMFWYRQDPGLGLRLIYFSYDVKMKEKGDIPEGYSVSREKKERFSLILESASTNQTSMYLCASSLLTYEQYFGPGTRLTVT.